Listed below are T cell receptor beta chains from one sample, sequenced in a study of cytomegalovirus exposure and HLA in healthy donors. The repertoire was sequenced with immunoSEQ multiplex PCR; TCRdb's copy has only in-frame clones and lacks some. This sample's table reports 120,000 to 150,000 clones. The sequenced sample was PBMCs. The receptor source for this set is a woman between 45 and 60 years old in good health and CMV-seronegative. CDR3s include the opening cysteine and the closing phenylalanine or tryptophan.

TRBV5-4	TRBJ1-4	CASSLTGDGEKLFF
TRBV10-3	TRBJ2-7	CAISTDRGSDEQYF
TRBV7-6	TRBJ2-1	CASSVRGAYNEQFF
TRBV19	TRBJ2-3	CASSGGDRGTPSTDTQYF
TRBV28	TRBJ1-4	CASSFTQGEKLFF
TRBV5-1	TRBJ2-6	CASSLADGFPGANVLTF
TRBV25-1	TRBJ2-1	CASTWGGTLNEQFF
TRBV6-4	TRBJ2-2	CASSLANTGELFF
TRBV18	TRBJ1-1	CASSPLGTGGFMNTEAFF
TRBV5-4	TRBJ2-5	CASSSGLGKETQYF
TRBV10-3	TRBJ2-7	CAISGGQGADEQYF
TRBV5-1	TRBJ2-7	CASSTPQGNEQYF
TRBV20-1	TRBJ2-7	CSAEHRAEQYF
TRBV5-4	TRBJ1-6	CASSRGTSLGNSPLHF
TRBV7-6	TRBJ1-5	CASSLVEGRNQPQHF
TRBV7-6	TRBJ1-5	CASSAGTGGYQPQHF
TRBV14	TRBJ2-2	CASSLASGRAGELFF
TRBV30	TRBJ2-7	CAWGTSGLSYEQYF
TRBV5-4	TRBJ2-7	CASRLQGTYEQYF
TRBV7-9	TRBJ2-1	CASSLRQGMVGEQFF